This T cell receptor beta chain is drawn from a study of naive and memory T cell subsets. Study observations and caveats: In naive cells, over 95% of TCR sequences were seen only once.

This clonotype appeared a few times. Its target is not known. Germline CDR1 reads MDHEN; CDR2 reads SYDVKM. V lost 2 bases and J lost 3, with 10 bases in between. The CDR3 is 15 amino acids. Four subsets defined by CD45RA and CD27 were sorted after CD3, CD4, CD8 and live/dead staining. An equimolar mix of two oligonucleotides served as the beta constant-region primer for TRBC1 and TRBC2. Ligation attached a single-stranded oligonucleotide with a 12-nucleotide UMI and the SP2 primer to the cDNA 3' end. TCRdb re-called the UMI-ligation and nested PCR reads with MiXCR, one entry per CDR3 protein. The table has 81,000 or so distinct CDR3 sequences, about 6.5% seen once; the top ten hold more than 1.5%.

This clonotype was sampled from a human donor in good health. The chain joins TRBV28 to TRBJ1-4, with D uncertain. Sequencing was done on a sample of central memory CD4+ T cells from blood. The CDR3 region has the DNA TGTGCCAGCAGTTTAGGCGTCTCTTCTAATGAAAAACTGTTTTTT. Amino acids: CASSLGVSSNEKLFF.